The 3 T cell receptor beta chains reported below all come from one sample, sequenced in a study of human T cells and chemical hapten exposure (dated by TCRdb to the early 2020s). Library generation was performed with RACE. Instrument on record: NextSeq 500. The raw public data were reprocessed by TCRdb itself: fastp quality trimming at Q25, MiXCR clonotype calling, in-frame beta chains only. Merged by CDR3 protein, the rows form single entries marked with the most common genes and DNA. In this sample the table shows 150,000 to 200,000 distinct CDR3 sequences, 30% of which occur a single time. The ten most abundant clones make up less than 3.5% of the sample. The sample's time point label is to be understood as: pre-sensitization, week 0. The treatment or condition label corresponds to: therapeutic diphenylcyclopropenone sensitization with weekly scalp DPC. The specimen was whole blood, collected in connection with sensitization to the hapten diphenylcyclopropenone (DPC). The receptor set was obtained from a woman aged 25 to 39 with alopecia areata. Some clones in this sample may be carry-over from other donors' samples.

This clonotype was counted many times. The V gene is TRBV20-1, the J gene TRBJ2-5, with 9 bases matching TRBD2. V was pared by 0 bases and J by 2 bases, with 7 bases of the junction left unmatched. The CDR3 covers 16 residues. Germline loops: CDR1 DFQATT, CDR2 SNEGSKA (reference sequence). The CDR3 bases are TGCAGTGCTAGAGATGCCCAGCGGGGGGATCAAGAGACCCAGTACTTC. Its translation is CSARDAQRGDQETQYF.

The rearrangement links TRBV20-1 to TRBJ1-4; TRBD1 agrees at 8 bases. V gave up 6 bases and J gave up 8 bases; unmatched junction bases: 5. Germline CDR1 is DFQATT and CDR2 is SNEGSKA (reference sequence). The CDR3 covers 12 residues. CDR3 DNA sequence: TGCAGTGCGGACAGGGAGGTAGAAAAACTGTTTTTT. It is translated as CSADREVEKLFF.

This clonotype was seen a handful of times. The rearrangement joins TRBV28 to TRBJ2-1, with 9 bases matching TRBD2. With 3 bases clipped from V and 8 bases from J, the junction kept 8 bases outside the gene matches. The CDR3 has 15 residues. CDR1 is MDHEN and CDR2 is SYDVKM in the germline V gene. CDR3 nucleotides: TGTGCCAGCAGTTTTAGCGGGAGTCTCGGCGATGAGCAGTTCTTC. Translating gives CASSFSGSLGDEQFF.